One sample yielded the 28 T cell receptor beta chains listed below, sequenced in a study of blood T cell repertoires in COVID-19. TCRdb's table, derived via immunoSEQ multiplex PCR, lists solely in-frame clones and lacks some. The sample yields fewer than 500,000 clones, around 87% seen once. Sequencing was carried out using PBMCs or T cells enriched from blood (not recorded which). These TCRs come from a woman aged 18 to 35 who had recovered from COVID-19.

The chain combines TRBV2 with TRBJ1-2; 9 bases are a match to TRBD1. This CDR3 contains 15 residues. After removal of 7 bases from V and 0 bases from J, the junction contained 6 bases not matched to a gene. Germline values: CDR1 SNHLY, CDR2 FYNNEI. Written as DNA, the CDR3 is TGTGCCAGCATGATGGGACAGGGAACTAACTATGGCTACACCTTC. Translation: CASMMGQGTNYGYTF.

The CDR3 sequence is CSTGEADTQYF. As DNA, the CDR3 is TGCAGCACCGGGGAAGCAGATACGCAGTATTTT. The rearrangement links TRBV29-1 to TRBJ2-3; possibly TRBD2 for D (5 bases). This CDR3 is 11 amino acids long. V was pared by 8 bases and J by 4 bases, with 10 bases between. Germline loops: CDR1 SQVTM, CDR2 ANQGSEA.

This clone showed up just once. The chain is built from TRBV6-2 or TRBV6-3 and TRBJ1-5; D gene ambiguous. Germline CDR1 MNHEY, CDR2 SVGEGT. The V and J ends lost 4 bases and 1 base respectively, with 14 bases between them. The CDR3 sequence is 16 residues long. The CDR3 here is CASSWAGMGSNQPQHF. As DNA, the CDR3 is TGTGCCAGCAGTTGGGCGGGAATGGGAAGCAATCAGCCCCAGCATTTT.

The V gene is TRBV6-5, the J gene TRBJ2-3; D call uncertain. Deletions cut 2 bases from V and 1 base from J, with 10 bases between. Germline loops: CDR1 MNHEY, CDR2 SVGAGI. The length of the CDR3 is 15 residues. The CDR3 region is CASSYRTVRTDTQYF. The DNA for the CDR3 is TGTGCCAGCAGTTACCGAACAGTGCGCACAGATACGCAGTATTTT.

J is TRBJ2-1 and V is TRBV5-6; tentative D call: TRBD1 (5 bases). The CDR3 totals 16 residues. Trimming took 0 bases from V and 2 from J, leaving 12 bases between them. The germline V gene encodes CDR1 SGHDT and CDR2 YYEEEE. CDR3 coding DNA: TGTGCCAGCAGCTTGGTCAGGGCCAGACCCTACAATGAGCAGTTCTTC. It specifies CASSLVRARPYNEQFF.

The chain uses TRBV29-1 and TRBJ1-1; the D gene is possibly TRBD1 (6 bases). CDR1 is SQVTM, CDR2 ANQGSEA, per germline. The CDR3 extends over 11 amino acids. V lost 4 bases and J lost 5, with 8 bases in between. This CDR3 is CSVARGTEAFF. The CDR3 region has the DNA TGCAGCGTTGCAAGGGGGACTGAAGCTTTCTTT.

The rearrangement joins TRBV2 to TRBJ2-1; D unclear. CDR3 size: 13 residues. The germline CDR1 and CDR2 sequences are SNHLY and FYNNEI. V lost 5 bases and J lost 5, with 10 bases in between. DNA of the CDR3: TGTGCCAGCAGTCCTTACCCAGACAATGAGCAGTTCTTC. It codes for CASSPYPDNEQFF.

Of note for this clone: Distinct nucleotide sequences in the sample also encode this CDR3. The genes are TRBV29-1 and TRBJ1-1; 7 nucleotides line up with TRBD1. Germline V gives CDR1 SQVTM, CDR2 ANQGSEA. V lost 4 bases to trimming and J lost 4 bases; unmatched junction nucleotides: 6. CDR3 length: 13 residues. DNA of the CDR3: TGCAGCGTTGTAGACAGGGCAGGCACTGAAGCTTTCTTT. Encoded protein: CSVVDRAGTEAFF.

The V call is TRBV5-1, the J call TRBJ2-3; 8 bases map to TRBD2. V gave up 5 bases and J gave up 5 bases; unmatched junction bases: 19. The germline V gene encodes CDR1 SGHRS and CDR2 YFSETQ. The CDR3 consists of 18 residues. The CDR3 spells CASSQAIGTGGPEDTQYF. The DNA of the CDR3 is TGCGCCAGCAGTCAAGCCATCGGCACGGGGGGGCCTGAAGATACGCAGTATTTT.

V and J are TRBV6-5 and TRBJ2-7, with 7 positions matching TRBD1. Unmatched junction bases numbered 0, after V lost 5 bases and J lost 5 bases. Germline V CDR1 and CDR2: MNHEY, SVGAGI. The CDR3 is 11 residues long. CDR3 DNA sequence: TGTGCCAGCAGTACAGGGGACGAGCAGTACTTC. Protein product: CASSTGDEQYF.

The chain joins TRBV9 to TRBJ2-3; possibly TRBD2 for D (5 bases). The V end was cut by 7 bases, the J end by 0 bases, with 18 bases between. CDR3 size: 16 residues. Germline-derived CDR1 and CDR2 are SGDLS and YYNGEE. The CDR3 DNA reads as TGTGCCAGCGGCGATACCGGGATCGCGAGCACAGATACGCAGTATTTT. It translates to CASGDTGIASTDTQYF.

The V and J genes are TRBV13 and TRBJ2-1, with TRBD2 matching over 10 bases. This CDR3 spans 16 amino acids. CDR1 PRHDT and CDR2 FYEKMQ come from the germline V gene (reference sequence). V dropped 4 bases and J dropped 7; count of bases not matched to a gene: 10. CDR3 amino acids: CASSSTTSGVLNEQFF. In DNA, the CDR3 is TGTGCCAGCAGCTCTACAACTAGCGGGGTCCTTAATGAGCAGTTCTTC.

V is TRBV28 and J is TRBJ1-5; 8 bases are shared with TRBD1. Per the germline V gene, CDR1 is MDHEN and CDR2 is SYDVKM. The CDR3 covers 17 residues. V trimming: 5 bases; J trimming: 6 bases; junction bases outside the gene matches: 15. The DNA for the CDR3 is TGTGCCAGCAGTCCCCGGTGGACAGGGTATATGCGTCAGCCCCAGCATTTT. Amino acid sequence: CASSPRWTGYMRQPQHF. Full variable domain (remainder filled in from reference TRBV28 and TRBJ1-5): DVKVTQSSRYLVKRTGEKVFLECVQDMDHENMFWYRQDPGLGLRLIYFSYDVKMKEKGDIPEGYSVSREKKERFSLILESASTNQTSMYLCASSPRWTGYMRQPQHFGDGTRLSIL.

This rearrangement joins TRBV6-5 to TRBJ1-2; 9 bases line up with TRBD1. The CDR3 covers 15 residues. The V gene end was trimmed by 4 bases and the J gene end by 4 bases; junction bases not matched to a gene: 7. Germline CDR1 and CDR2: MNHEY and SVGAGI. The CDR3 DNA follows: TGTGCCAGCAGTTGGGACAGGGCGTCCAGCTATGGCTACACCTTC. Amino acid sequence: CASSWDRASSYGYTF.

The chain is built from TRBV6-5 and TRBJ2-5; 9 bases line up with TRBD2. After removal of 6 bases from V and 5 bases from J, the junction contained 4 bases not matched to a gene. CDR3 length equals 13 residues. The V gene's germline CDR1 is MNHEY and CDR2 SVGAGI. The CDR3 sequence: CASRKRGDETQYF. The DNA for the CDR3 is TGTGCCAGCAGAAAGCGGGGGGACGAGACCCAGTACTTC.

V is TRBV2 and J is TRBJ1-2; 11 bases are shared with TRBD1. Germline V CDR1 and CDR2: SNHLY, FYNNEI. V trimming: 6 bases; J trimming: 5 bases; junction bases outside the gene matches: 5. This CDR3 is 14 amino acids long. The CDR3 here is CASRDRGHGYGYTF. The CDR3 region has the DNA TGTGCCAGCAGGGACAGGGGGCATGGGTATGGCTACACCTTC.

The chain uses TRBV12-5 and TRBJ2-1, with TRBD1 as a possible D gene (5 bases). The CDR3 length is 13 residues. The germline V gene encodes CDR1 LGHNT and CDR2 FRNRAP. V was cut by 0 bases and J by 8 bases, with 8 bases left in between. The CDR3 DNA is TGTGCTAGTGGTTTGGTACTCAGGGATGAGCAGTTCTTC. This gives the protein CASGLVLRDEQFF.

The chain has TRBV5-1 and TRBJ2-7, with TRBD1 matching over 7 bases. The CDR3 length is 13 residues. Germline CDR1 SGHRS, CDR2 YFSETQ. The V and J ends lost 2 bases and 5 bases, in that order; junction bases with no gene match: 4. DNA for the CDR3: TGCGCCAGCAGCTTCAGGGGGTCCGACGAGCAGTACTTC. Translation gives CASSFRGSDEQYF.

The chain combines TRBV30 with TRBJ1-1; 10 bases match TRBD1. Looked up from germline, CDR1 is GTSNPN and CDR2 is SVGIG (reference sequence). This CDR3 spans 14 amino acids. V gave up 4 bases and J gave up 3 bases; unmatched junction bases: 5. The CDR3 DNA sequence: TGTGCCTGGAAGGACAGGGGGGAGTACACTGAAGCTTTCTTT. Residues: CAWKDRGEYTEAFF.

This rearrangement joins TRBV4-2 to TRBJ2-1; tentatively, D is TRBD2 (7 bases). Trimming left V 0 bases short and J 2 bases short, with 20 bases between. The CDR3 sequence is 19 residues long. Germline V gene data show CDR1 as LGHNA and CDR2 as YNFKEQ. The CDR3 reads CASSQESTLGGGAYNEQFF. As DNA, the CDR3 is TGTGCCAGCAGCCAAGAATCGACGCTGGGCGGGGGCGCCTACAATGAGCAGTTCTTC.

Note on this clone: Germline and junction disagree at one end, which may indicate a read error. This rearrangement joins TRBV5-1 to TRBJ2-2; TRBD2 matches 7 bases. The CDR3 extends over 14 amino acids. Germline CDR1 SGHRS, CDR2 YFSETQ. The CDR3 bases are TGCGCCAGCAGCCTCGGAAGGGAGGGCGGGAAGCTGTTTTTT. This encodes CASSLGREGGKLFF.

The chain links TRBV19 to TRBJ1-5; D is unclear. This CDR3 spans 15 amino acids. In germline, CDR1 is LNHDA, CDR2 SQIVND (reference sequence). Trimming cost V 7 bases and J 7 bases, with 20 bases left between them. The CDR3 DNA reads as TGTGCCAGTAATCAAGTATGGGAGTCGGACCAGCCCCAGCATTTT. It codes for CASNQVWESDQPQHF.

In this sample, this clone turned up a few times. V and J are TRBV7-9 and TRBJ1-6; D might be TRBD1 (6 bases). Germline values: CDR1 SEHNR, CDR2 FQNEAQ (reference sequence). The CDR3 sequence is 14 residues long. The V gene lost 5 bases and the J gene lost 11 bases, with 16 bases spanning the gap. The CDR3 here is CASSHPGDFAPLHF. CDR3 in DNA: TGTGCCAGCAGCCATCCAGGGGATTTCGCACCCCTCCACTTT.

The chain employs TRBV9 and TRBJ2-1; the match to TRBD1 covers 7 bases. CDR1 and CDR2 (germline): SGDLS, YYNGEE. The CDR3 covers 15 residues. V lost 0 bases, J lost 7 bases, and 7 bases stayed unmatched. In nucleotides, the CDR3 is TGTGCCAGCAGCGTAGCCCCAGGGGGTGATAATGAGCAGTTCTTC. It translates to CASSVAPGGDNEQFF. The complete variable domain, with remaining parts taken from reference TRBV9 and TRBJ2-1, reads DSGVTQTPKHLITATGQRVTLRCSPRSGDLSVYWYQQSLDQGLQFLIQYYNGEERAKGNILERFSAQQFPDLHSELNLSSLELGDSALYFCASSVAPGGDNEQFFGPGTRLTVL.

The chain is built from TRBV24-1 and TRBJ1-2; D is possibly TRBD1 (6 bases). Trimming removed 1 base at V and 8 bases at J, with 16 bases between. This CDR3 spans 15 amino acids. The V gene's germline CDR1 is KGHDR and CDR2 SFDVKD. CDR3 DNA sequence: TGTGCCACCAGTGATTTAAACAGGGTAGAGAGCGGCTACACCTTC. This encodes CATSDLNRVESGYTF.

The CDR3, as DNA: TGTGCCAGCAGCCCCGTCGGGTTTAGCACTGAAGCTTTCTTT. This encodes CASSPVGFSTEAFF. The chain couples TRBV6-5 to TRBJ1-1; D remains ambiguous. The CDR3 spans 14 residues. Per the germline V gene, CDR1 is MNHEY and CDR2 is SVGAGI. The germline V and J ends were trimmed by 6 bases and 4 bases, with 15 bases remaining between them.

The chain links TRBV18 to TRBJ1-5; tentative D call: TRBD1 (6 bases). Per germline, CDR1 KGHSH and CDR2 LQKENI. The CDR3 spans 16 residues. The V gene lost 0 bases and the J gene lost 7 bases, with 16 bases spanning the gap. For the CDR3, the DNA is TGTGCCAGCTCACCACCGGGCAGGGGAAGCGGACAGCCCCAGCATTTT. Translating gives CASSPPGRGSGQPQHF.

The chain combines TRBV10-3 with TRBJ2-7, with 7 bases aligning to TRBD2. V lost 3 bases, J lost 5 bases, and 10 bases stayed unmatched. This CDR3 comprises 15 residues. Germline CDR1 reads ENHRY; CDR2 reads SYGVKD. The CDR3 is CAISDWEGPGNEQYF. CDR3 nucleotide sequence: TGTGCCATCAGTGACTGGGAGGGGCCGGGGAACGAGCAGTACTTC.